The sequence of this T cell receptor (beta chain) was determined in a study of esophageal squamous cell carcinoma under preoperative chemotherapy (dated by TCRdb to about 2018). The study in broad terms: Both tumor-infiltrating lymphocytes and peripheral blood T cells had their TCR repertoires profiled in the study. The effects of paclitaxel-nedaplatin chemotherapy on T-cell receptor repertoires in patients with esophageal squamous cell carcinoma were assessed. Repertoires from samples taken before paclitaxel-nedaplatin therapy were compared with repertoires from samples taken after paclitaxel-nedaplatin therapy. Roughly 5 patients with primary esophageal squamous cell carcinoma made up the cohort. Study-level results and caveats: Tumor-infiltrating lymphocytes after treatment appeared to come partly from peripheral T cells migrating into the tumor, rather than solely from local clonal changes. After chemotherapy, TCR diversity rose significantly in peripheral T cells, but this increase was not seen in tumor-infiltrating lymphocytes. Immediate and substantial changes in clonotype frequency were induced by paclitaxel-nedaplatin therapy, and contraction rather than amplification was more likely to be observed among abundant clones. The analysis included only 5 or 6 patients with esophageal squamous cell carcinoma, making the cohort small.

The CDR3 sequence holds 14 residues, the cysteine and phenylalanine included. The entry retains the CDR3 DNA only, 42 bases that are in frame from base 1. Trimming at the junction amounts to 5 bases on V and 6 bases on J, and the germline ends lie 13 bases apart. This clonotype is termed medium-sized (0.01 to 0.1%). No antigen is known for it. No qualities accompany the bases; no much larger clone lies one base away. The time point label, read with the paper, signifies: after preoperative PTX-NDP chemotherapy. Before surgery, patients were given paclitaxel-nedaplatin as preoperative chemotherapy. The library came from PCR. TCRdb shows the sequencer as HiSeq X Ten. High-throughput sequencing was used to characterize TCR repertoires. TCRdb reprocessing: public reads trimmed at Q25 with fastp, clones called with MiXCR, in-frame beta chains kept. Each entry is one CDR3 protein sequence, shown with its most common DNA and genes. The sample profile shows about 18,000 distinct CDR3 sequences; 35% to 55% of them were found once. Roughly 29% of the sample is in the top ten clones.

The chain links TRBV12-3 or TRBV12-4 with TRBJ2-2; tentative D gene TRBD1, with 6 bases matching. Sampling was conducted from a patient given preoperative chemotherapy. This clonotype was obtained from a human donor with esophageal squamous cell carcinoma. The donor label of this sample is uncertain. The sequenced DNA is TGTGCCAGCAGTGTCACAGGGTTGGCCGGGGAGCTGTTTTTT. Its protein reads: CASSVTGLAGELFF.